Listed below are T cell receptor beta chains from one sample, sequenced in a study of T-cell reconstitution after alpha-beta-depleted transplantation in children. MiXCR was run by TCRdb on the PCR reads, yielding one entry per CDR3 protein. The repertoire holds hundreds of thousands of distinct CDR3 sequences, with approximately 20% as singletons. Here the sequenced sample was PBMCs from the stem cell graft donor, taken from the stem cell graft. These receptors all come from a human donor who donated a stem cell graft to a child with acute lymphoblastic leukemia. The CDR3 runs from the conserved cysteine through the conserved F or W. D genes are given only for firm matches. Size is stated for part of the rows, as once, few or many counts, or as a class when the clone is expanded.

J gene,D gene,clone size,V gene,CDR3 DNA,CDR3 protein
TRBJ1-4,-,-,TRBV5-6,TGTGCCAGCAGCCTGGGAACGGGAAGACTGTTTTTT,CASSLGTGRLFF
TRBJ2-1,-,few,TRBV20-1,TGCAGTGCTATCCGATATCAAATTTACAATGAGCAGTTCTTC,CSAIRYQIYNEQFF
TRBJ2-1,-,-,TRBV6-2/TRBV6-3,TGTGCCAGCAGATCGGACTATAGTTCCTACAATGAGCAGTTCTTC,CASRSDYSSYNEQFF
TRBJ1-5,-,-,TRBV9,TGTGCCAGCAGCGTAGAAGGGGGGCCGACAGCCCAGCATTTT,CASSVEGGPTAQHF
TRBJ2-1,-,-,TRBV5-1,TGCGCCAGCAGCTTCTTCAGACGGCCTGAGCAGTTCTTC,CASSFFRRPEQFF
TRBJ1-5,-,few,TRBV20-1,TGCAGCATCGCCAGGCGGGAGCAGCCCCAGCATTTT,CSIARREQPQHF
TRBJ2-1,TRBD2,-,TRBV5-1,TGCGCCAGCAGCTTGGGGATTACTAGCGGGAGGGCCACAGATGAGCAGTTCTTC,CASSLGITSGRATDEQFF
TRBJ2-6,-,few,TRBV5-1,TGCGCCAGCAGCTTGGAGGAACCTGGGGCCAACGTCCTGACTTTC,CASSLEEPGANVLTF
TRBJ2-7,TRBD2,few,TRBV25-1,TGTGCCAGCAGTGTTGGTATAGGACTAGGAGGCGACGAGCAGTACTTC,CASSVGIGLGGDEQYF
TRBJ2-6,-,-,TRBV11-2,TGTGCCAGCAGTTCAACCCCTTCTGGGGCCAACGTCCTGACTTTC,CASSSTPSGANVLTF
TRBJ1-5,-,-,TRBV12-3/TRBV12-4,TGTGCCAGCAGTTTTTATGATCAGCCCCAGCATTTT,CASSFYDQPQHF
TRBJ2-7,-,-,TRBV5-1,TGCGCCAGCAGCACGGGGGACAGAACCTACGAGCAGTACTTC,CASSTGDRTYEQYF
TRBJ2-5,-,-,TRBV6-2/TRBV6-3,TGTGCCAGCAGTTCCCCATTTGAGGGAGTAGGGGAGACCCAGTACTTC,CASSSPFEGVGETQYF
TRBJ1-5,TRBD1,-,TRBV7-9,TGTGCCAGCAGCTACGGGACAGGGAGATTACAGCCCCAGCATTTT,CASSYGTGRLQPQHF
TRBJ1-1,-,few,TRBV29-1,TGCAGCGTTGTCCGGTATGGGCGGAACACTGAAGCTTTCTTT,CSVVRYGRNTEAFF
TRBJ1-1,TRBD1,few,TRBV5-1,TGCGCCAGCAGCTTGGTTGGACAGGGAGCGACTGAAGCTTTCTTT,CASSLVGQGATEAFF
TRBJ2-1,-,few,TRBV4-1,TGCGCCAGCAGCTCATACTTTGAGCAGTTCTTC,CASSSYFEQFF
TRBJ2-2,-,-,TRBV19,TGTGCCAGTAGTATAGATTCGTGGCAGACCGGGGAGCTGTTTTTT,CASSIDSWQTGELFF
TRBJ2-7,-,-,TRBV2,TGTGCCAGCAGTGAAGGACTGTCCTACGAGCAGTACTTC,CASSEGLSYEQYF
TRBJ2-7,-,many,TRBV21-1,TGTGCCAGCAGCAGGTACTACGAGCAGTACTTC,CASSRYYEQYF
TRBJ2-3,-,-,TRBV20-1,TGCAGTGCGGGGGCTTGGACAGAATACACAGATACGCAGTATTTT,CSAGAWTEYTDTQYF
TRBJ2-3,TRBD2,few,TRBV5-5,TGTGCCAGCAGCTGGGGACTAGCGGGACGTACTAGCACAGATACGCAGTATTTT,CASSWGLAGRTSTDTQYF
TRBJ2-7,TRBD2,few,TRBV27,TGTGCCAGCAGTTTTTCTGCTAGCGGCTACGAGCAGTACTTC,CASSFSASGYEQYF
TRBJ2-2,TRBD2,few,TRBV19,TGTGCCAGTAGTAGTAGTAGCGGGAGCCCCACCGGGGAGCTGTTTTTT,CASSSSSGSPTGELFF
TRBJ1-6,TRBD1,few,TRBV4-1,TGCGCCAGCAGCCTCTCAGGGGGACAGGGGAGCTCCTATAATTCACCCCTCCACTTT,CASSLSGGQGSSYNSPLHF
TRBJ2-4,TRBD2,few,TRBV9,TGTGCCAGCAGCGTAGGGGGGCTAGCGGGAGTCAACATTCAGTACTTC,CASSVGGLAGVNIQYF
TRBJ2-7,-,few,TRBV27,TGTGCCAGCAGTGCTAGTTTGGTCCGGGAGCAGTACTTC,CASSASLVREQYF
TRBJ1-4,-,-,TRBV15,TGTGCCACCGGGACCAGGGTCGTGACTAATGAAAAACTGTTTTTT,CATGTRVVTNEKLFF
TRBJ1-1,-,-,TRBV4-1,TGCGCCAGCAGCCAAGAAAAATCGTGGAACACTGAAGCTTTCTTT,CASSQEKSWNTEAFF
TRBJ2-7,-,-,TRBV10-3,TGTGCCATCAGTGAGTCACCGGAAACCTACGAGCAGTACTTC,CAISESPETYEQYF
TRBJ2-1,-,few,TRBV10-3,TGTGCCAGCAAGTTTGTAGAGGGAACCTACAATGAGCAGTTCTTC,CASKFVEGTYNEQFF
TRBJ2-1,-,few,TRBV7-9,TGTGCCAGCAGCTCTTTCAGTATAACCTACAATGAGCAGTTCTTC,CASSSFSITYNEQFF
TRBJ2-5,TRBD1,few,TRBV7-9,TGTGCCAGCAACGTAGACAGGGTTGAAGAGACCCAGTACTTC,CASNVDRVEETQYF
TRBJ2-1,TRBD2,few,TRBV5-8,TGTGCCAGCAGCTTGGGACTAGCGGGTTTCTACAATGAGCAGTTCTTC,CASSLGLAGFYNEQFF
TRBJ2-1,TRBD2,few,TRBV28,TGTGCCAGCAGTGTCAGGACTAGCGGGAAAGTTGAGCAGTTCTTC,CASSVRTSGKVEQFF
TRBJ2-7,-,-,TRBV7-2,TGTGCCAGCAGCGCCACAGGTAACTCCTACGAGCAGTACTTC,CASSATGNSYEQYF
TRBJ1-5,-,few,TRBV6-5,TGTGCCAGCAGTTACTCCGCCGGGAATTCCCAGCATTTT,CASSYSAGNSQHF
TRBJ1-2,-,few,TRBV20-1,TGCAGTGCTAGTTTCTCCATCTCAGGGTCCTATGGCTACACCTTC,CSASFSISGSYGYTF
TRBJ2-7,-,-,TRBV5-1,TGCGCCAGCAGCTCCGGCAGGACAGGGAGGGACGAGCAGTACTTC,CASSSGRTGRDEQYF
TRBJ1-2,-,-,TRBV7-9,TGTGCCAGCAGCCCATCGGGGACGGGCCCCTATGGCTACACCTTC,CASSPSGTGPYGYTF
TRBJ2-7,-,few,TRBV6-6,TGTGCCAGCAGTTACTCGACCGAGCAGTACTTC,CASSYSTEQYF
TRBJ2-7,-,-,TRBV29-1,TGCAGCGCCGCCTGGTTAAACGAGCAGTACTTC,CSAAWLNEQYF
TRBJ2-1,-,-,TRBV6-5,TGTGCCAGCAGTTTAGGCCGGGACCCCAATGAGCAGTTCTTC,CASSLGRDPNEQFF
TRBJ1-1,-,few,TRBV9,TGTGCCAGCAGCGTAGGGCAGGTTACTGAAGCTTTCTTT,CASSVGQVTEAFF
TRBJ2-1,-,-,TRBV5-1,TGCGCCAGCAGCTTCTCGACCCAGGGGGAGGTTTACAATGAGCAGTTCTTC,CASSFSTQGEVYNEQFF
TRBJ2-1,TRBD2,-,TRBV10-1,TGCGCCAGCAGTGAGTTCAGTTCTAGCGGGAGGTCCTACAATGAGCAGTTCTTC,CASSEFSSSGRSYNEQFF
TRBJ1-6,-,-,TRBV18,TGTGCCAGCTCACCTGTTGAGGGTCATAATTCACCCCTCCACTTT,CASSPVEGHNSPLHF
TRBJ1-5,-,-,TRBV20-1,TGCAGTGCTAGAGGATGGGAGAGCAATCAGCCCCAGCATTTT,CSARGWESNQPQHF
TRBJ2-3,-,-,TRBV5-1,TGCGCCAGCAGCCGGGGACGCCGACGAGACACAGATACGCAGTATTTT,CASSRGRRRDTDTQYF
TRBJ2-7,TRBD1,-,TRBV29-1,TGCAGCGTTGCAGGACAGGGGAGCCACGAGCAGTACTTC,CSVAGQGSHEQYF
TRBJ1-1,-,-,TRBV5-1,TGCGCCAGCGGATATTCGGAGACTGAAGCTTTCTTT,CASGYSETEAFF
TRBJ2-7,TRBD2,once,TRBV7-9,TGTGCCAGCAGCTTAGGGATGGGCCTAGCGGGCTACGAGCAGTACTTC,CASSLGMGLAGYEQYF
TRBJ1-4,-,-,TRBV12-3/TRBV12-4,TGTGCCAGCAGTTTTTCGGGGGAGGAGCATGAAAAACTGTTTTTT,CASSFSGEEHEKLFF